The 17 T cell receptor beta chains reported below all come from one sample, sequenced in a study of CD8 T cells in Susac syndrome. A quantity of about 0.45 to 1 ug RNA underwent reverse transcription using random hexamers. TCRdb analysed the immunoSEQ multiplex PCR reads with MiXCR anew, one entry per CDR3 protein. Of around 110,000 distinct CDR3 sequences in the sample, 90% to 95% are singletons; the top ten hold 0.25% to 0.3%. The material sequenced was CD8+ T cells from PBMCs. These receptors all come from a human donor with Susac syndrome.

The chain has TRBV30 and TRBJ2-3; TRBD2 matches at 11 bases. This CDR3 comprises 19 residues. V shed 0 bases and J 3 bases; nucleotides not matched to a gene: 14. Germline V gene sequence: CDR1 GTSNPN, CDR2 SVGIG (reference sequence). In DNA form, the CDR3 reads TGTGCCTGGAGTGTCCTCATTGCACTAGCGGGGGAAGGAACAGATACGCAGTATTTT. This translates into CAWSVLIALAGEGTDTQYF.

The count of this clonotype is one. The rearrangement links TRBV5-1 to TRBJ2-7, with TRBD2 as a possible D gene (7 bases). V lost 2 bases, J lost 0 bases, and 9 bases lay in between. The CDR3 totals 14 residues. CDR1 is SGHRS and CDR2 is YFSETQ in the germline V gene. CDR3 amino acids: CASSFGGPSYEQYF. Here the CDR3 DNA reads TGCGCCAGCAGCTTCGGGGGGCCCTCCTACGAGCAGTACTTC.

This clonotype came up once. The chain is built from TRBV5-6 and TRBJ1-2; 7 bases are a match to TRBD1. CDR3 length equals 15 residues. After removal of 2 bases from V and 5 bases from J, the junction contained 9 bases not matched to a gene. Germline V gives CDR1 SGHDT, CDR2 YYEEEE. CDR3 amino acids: CASSFRAGTEYGYTF. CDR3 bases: TGTGCCAGCAGCTTCCGCGCCGGGACAGAGTATGGCTACACCTTC. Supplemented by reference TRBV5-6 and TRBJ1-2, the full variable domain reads DAGVTQSPTHLIKTRGQQVTLRCSPKSGHDTVSWYQQALGQGPQFIFQYYEEEERQRGNFPDRFSGHQFPNYSSELNVNALLLGDSALYLCASSFRAGTEYGYTFGSGTRLTVV.

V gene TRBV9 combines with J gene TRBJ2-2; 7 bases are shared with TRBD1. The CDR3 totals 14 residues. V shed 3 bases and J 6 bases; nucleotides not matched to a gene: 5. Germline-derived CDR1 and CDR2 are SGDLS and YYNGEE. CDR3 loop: CASSGSTGAGELFF. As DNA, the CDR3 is TGTGCCAGCAGCGGGTCCACAGGGGCCGGGGAGCTGTTTTTT.

The CDR3, as DNA: TGCGCCAGCAGCCCCGCCGGGGCGAACTATGGCTACACCTTC. The encoded protein is CASSPAGANYGYTF. The rearrangement joins TRBV4-1 to TRBJ1-2; possible D gene TRBD1, 5 bases. Trimming cost V 4 bases and J 2 bases, with 11 bases left between them. The CDR3 has 14 residues. Looked up from germline, CDR1 is MGHRA and CDR2 is YSYEKL.

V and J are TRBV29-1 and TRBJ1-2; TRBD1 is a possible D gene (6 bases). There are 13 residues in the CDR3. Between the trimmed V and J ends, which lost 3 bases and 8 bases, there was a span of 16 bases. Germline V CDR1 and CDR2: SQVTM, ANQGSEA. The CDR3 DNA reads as TGCAGCGTTGAGGACGGGGGGGCTCGCGGCTACACCTTC. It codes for CSVEDGGARGYTF.

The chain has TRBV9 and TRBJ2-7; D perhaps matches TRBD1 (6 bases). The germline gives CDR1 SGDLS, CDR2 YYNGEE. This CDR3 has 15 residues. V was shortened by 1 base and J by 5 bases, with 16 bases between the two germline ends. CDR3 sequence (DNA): TGTGCCAGCAGCGTAAATATGGGGGCGGCGGACGAGCAGTACTTC. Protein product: CASSVNMGAADEQYF.

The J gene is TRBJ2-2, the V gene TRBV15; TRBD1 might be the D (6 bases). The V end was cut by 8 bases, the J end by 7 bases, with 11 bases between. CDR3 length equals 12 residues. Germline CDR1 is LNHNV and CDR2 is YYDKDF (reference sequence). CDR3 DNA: TGTGCCACCTACAGGGACGGCGGGGAGCTGTTTTTT. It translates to CATYRDGGELFF.

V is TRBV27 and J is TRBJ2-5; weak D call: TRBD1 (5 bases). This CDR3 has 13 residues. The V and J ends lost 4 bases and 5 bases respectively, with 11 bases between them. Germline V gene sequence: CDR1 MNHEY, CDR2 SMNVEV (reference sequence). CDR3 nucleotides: TGTGCCAGCAGTTGGGGCCGTCGGGAGACCCAGTACTTC. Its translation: CASSWGRRETQYF.

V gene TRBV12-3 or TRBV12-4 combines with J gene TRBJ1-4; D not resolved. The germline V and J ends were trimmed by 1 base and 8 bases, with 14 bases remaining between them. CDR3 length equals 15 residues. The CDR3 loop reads CASSLGTTPYEKLFF. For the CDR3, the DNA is TGTGCCAGCAGTTTAGGAACAACCCCCTACGAAAAACTGTTTTTT.

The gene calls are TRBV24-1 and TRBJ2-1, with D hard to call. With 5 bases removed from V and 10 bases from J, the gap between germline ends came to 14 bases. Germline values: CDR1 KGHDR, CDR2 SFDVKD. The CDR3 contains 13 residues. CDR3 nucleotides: TGTGCCACCAGTGCGGAGCAGGTTGGCGAGCAGTTCTTC. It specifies CATSAEQVGEQFF.

CDR3 in amino acids: CSARSGSYGYTF. Written as DNA, the CDR3 is TGCAGTGCTAGAAGTGGCTCGTATGGCTACACCTTC. This chain joins TRBV20-1 and TRBJ1-2, with D unclear. V lost 2 bases and J 5 bases, leaving 9 bases between the germline ends. The germline CDR1 and CDR2 sequences are DFQATT and SNEGSKA (reference sequence). This CDR3 contains 12 residues.

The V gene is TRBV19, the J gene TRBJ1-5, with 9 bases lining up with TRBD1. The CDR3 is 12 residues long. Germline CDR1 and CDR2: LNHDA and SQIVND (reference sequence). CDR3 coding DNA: TGTGCAGGCGGGACAGGGTATCAGCCCCAGCATTTT. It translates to CAGGTGYQPQHF.

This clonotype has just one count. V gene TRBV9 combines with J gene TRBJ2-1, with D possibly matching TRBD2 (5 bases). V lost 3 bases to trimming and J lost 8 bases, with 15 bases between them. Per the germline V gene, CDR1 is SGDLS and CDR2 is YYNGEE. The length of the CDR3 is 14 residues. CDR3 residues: CASSGSSGKDEQFF. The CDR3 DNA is TGTGCCAGCAGCGGGAGCTCGGGGAAAGATGAGCAGTTCTTC.

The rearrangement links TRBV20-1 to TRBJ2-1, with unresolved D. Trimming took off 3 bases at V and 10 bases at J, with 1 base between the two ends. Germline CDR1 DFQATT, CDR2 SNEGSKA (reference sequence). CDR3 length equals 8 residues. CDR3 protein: CSASEQFF. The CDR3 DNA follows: TGCAGTGCTAGCGAGCAGTTCTTC.

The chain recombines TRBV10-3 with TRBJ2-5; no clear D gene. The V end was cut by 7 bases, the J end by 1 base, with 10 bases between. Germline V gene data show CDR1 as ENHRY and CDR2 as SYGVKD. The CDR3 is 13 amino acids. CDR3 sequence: CAINDASQETQYF. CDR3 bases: TGTGCCATCAATGACGCTAGCCAAGAGACCCAGTACTTC.

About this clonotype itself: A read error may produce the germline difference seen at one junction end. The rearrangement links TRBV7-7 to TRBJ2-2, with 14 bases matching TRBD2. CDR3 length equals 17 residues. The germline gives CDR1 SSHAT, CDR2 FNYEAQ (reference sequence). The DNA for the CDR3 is TGTGCTAGCAGCCCCGGACTAGCGGGGGGGAACACCGGGGAGCTGTTTTTT. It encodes CASSPGLAGGNTGELFF.